Listed below are T cell receptor beta chains from one sample, sequenced in a study of cytomegalovirus exposure and HLA in healthy donors. Sequencing was performed with immunoSEQ multiplex PCR; in TCRdb, only in-frame clones are kept and a portion is missing. The sample lists around 80,000 clones; around 79% were seen once. What was sequenced was PBMCs. These receptors were obtained from a man in his forties in good health and CMV-seronegative. CDR3s include the opening cysteine and the closing phenylalanine or tryptophan.

V gene: TRBV6-5
CDR3 protein: CASSLGSGETQYF

V gene: TRBV2
CDR3 protein: CASKGTGSNEQFF

V gene: TRBV9
CDR3 protein: CASSPTLSKPYEQYF

V gene: TRBV27
CDR3 protein: CAAGGGLVDTQYF

V gene: TRBV6-5
CDR3 protein: CAGTRPSTGIYGYTF

V gene: TRBV7-8
CDR3 protein: CASSFGTSGSLSSYNEQFF

V gene: TRBV19
CDR3 protein: CASSIGGVGNQPQHF

V gene: TRBV21-1
CDR3 protein: CASSKELAGHSYEQYF

V gene: TRBV30
CDR3 protein: CAWRSAGPQGNTGELFF

V gene: TRBV5-6
CDR3 protein: CASSLEAGMNTEAFF

V gene: TRBV19
CDR3 protein: CASSIALSRADEQFF

V gene: TRBV18
CDR3 protein: CASFQSRLAAYNEQFF

V gene: TRBV19
CDR3 protein: CASNGGAYTGELFF

V gene: TRBV4-2
CDR3 protein: CASSQDHVNHKDSTEAFF

V gene: TRBV19
CDR3 protein: CASSRQGDYGYTF